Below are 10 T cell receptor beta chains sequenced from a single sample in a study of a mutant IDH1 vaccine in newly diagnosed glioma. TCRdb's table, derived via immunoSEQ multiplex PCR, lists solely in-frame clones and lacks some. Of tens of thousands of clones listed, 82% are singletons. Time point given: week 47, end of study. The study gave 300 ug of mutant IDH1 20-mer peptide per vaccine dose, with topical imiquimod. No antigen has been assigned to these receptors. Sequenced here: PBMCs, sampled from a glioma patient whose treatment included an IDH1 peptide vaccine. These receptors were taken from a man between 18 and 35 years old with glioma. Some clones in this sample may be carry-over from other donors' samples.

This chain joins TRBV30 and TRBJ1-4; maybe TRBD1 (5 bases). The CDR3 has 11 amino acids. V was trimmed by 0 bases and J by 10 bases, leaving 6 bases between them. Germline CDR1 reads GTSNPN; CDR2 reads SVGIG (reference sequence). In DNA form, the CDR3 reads TGTGCCTGGAGTGTGGGACGAAAACTGTTTTTT. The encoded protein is CAWSVGRKLFF.

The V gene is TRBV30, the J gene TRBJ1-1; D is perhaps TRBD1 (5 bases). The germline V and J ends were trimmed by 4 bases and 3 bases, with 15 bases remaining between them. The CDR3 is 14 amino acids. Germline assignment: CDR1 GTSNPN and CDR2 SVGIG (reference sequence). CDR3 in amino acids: CAWTRDLRDTEAFF. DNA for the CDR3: TGTGCCTGGACTCGGGACCTTAGGGACACTGAAGCTTTCTTT.

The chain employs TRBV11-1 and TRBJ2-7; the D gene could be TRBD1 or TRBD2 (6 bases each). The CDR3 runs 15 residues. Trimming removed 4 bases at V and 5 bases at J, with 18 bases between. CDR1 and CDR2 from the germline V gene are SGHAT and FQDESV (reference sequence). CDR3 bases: TGTGCCAGCAGCTCCCGAGGGGGGATAAGGAACGAGCAGTACTTC. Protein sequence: CASSSRGGIRNEQYF.

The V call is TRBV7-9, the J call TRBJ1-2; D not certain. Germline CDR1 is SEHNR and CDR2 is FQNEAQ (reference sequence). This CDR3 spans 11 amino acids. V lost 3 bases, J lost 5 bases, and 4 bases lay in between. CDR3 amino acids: CASSFTYGYTF. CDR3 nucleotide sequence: TGTGCCAGCAGCTTTACTTATGGCTACACCTTC.

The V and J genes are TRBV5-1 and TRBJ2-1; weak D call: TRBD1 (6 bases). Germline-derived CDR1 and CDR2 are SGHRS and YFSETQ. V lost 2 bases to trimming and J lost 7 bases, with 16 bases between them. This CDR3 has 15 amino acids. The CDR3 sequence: CASSFGTPVLNEQFF. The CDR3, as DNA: TGCGCCAGCAGCTTCGGGACACCCGTTTTAAATGAGCAGTTCTTC. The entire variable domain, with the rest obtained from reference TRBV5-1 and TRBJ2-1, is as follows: KAGVTQTPRYLIKTRGQQVTLSCSPISGHRSVSWYQQTPGQGLQFLFEYFSETQRNKGNFPGRFSGRQFSNSRSEMNVSTLELGDSALYLCASSFGTPVLNEQFFGPGTRLTVL.

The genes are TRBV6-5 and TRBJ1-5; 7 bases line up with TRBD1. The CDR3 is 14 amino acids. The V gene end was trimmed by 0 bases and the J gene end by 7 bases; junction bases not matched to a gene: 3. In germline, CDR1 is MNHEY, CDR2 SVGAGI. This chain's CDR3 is CASSYSRQGQPQHF. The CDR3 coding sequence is TGTGCCAGCAGTTACTCTAGACAGGGCCAGCCCCAGCATTTT.

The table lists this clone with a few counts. The chain's CDR3 is CAWSGQTNTEAFF. In nucleotides, the CDR3 is TGTGCCTGGAGCGGACAGACCAACACTGAAGCTTTCTTT. The genes are TRBV30 and TRBJ1-1; possibly TRBD1 for D (6 bases). V was shortened by 3 bases and J by 2 bases, with 10 bases between the two germline ends. The CDR3 contains 13 residues. CDR1 and CDR2 from the germline V gene are GTSNPN and SVGIG (reference sequence).

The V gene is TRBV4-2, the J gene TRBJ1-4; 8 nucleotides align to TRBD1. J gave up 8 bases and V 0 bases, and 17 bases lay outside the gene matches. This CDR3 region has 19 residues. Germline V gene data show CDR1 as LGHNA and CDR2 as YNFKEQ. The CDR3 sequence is CASSQDSSPGGESFEKLFF. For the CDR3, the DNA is TGTGCCAGCAGCCAAGATTCATCGCCAGGGGGCGAATCGTTCGAAAAACTGTTTTTT.

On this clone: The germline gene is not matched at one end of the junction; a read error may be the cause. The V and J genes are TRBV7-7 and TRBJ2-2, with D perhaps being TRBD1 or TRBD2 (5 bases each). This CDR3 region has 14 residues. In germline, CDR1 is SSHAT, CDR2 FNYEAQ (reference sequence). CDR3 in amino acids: CASSPEGHTGELFF. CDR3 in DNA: TGTGCTAGCAGCCCTGAGGGGCACACCGGGGAGCTGTTTTTT.

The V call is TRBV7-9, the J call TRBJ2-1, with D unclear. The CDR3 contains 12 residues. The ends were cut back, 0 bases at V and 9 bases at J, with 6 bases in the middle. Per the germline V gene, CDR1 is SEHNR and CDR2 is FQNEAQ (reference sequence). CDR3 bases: TGTGCCAGCAGCTTAGCTAGGATTGAGCAGTTCTTC. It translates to CASSLARIEQFF.